This T cell receptor beta chain derives from a study of CD8 T cells in Susac syndrome. Random hexamers were used to reverse transcribe about 0.5 to 1 ug of RNA. TCRdb reprocessed the immunoSEQ multiplex PCR reads via MiXCR and lists one record per CDR3 protein. The sample contains some 200,000 distinct CDR3 sequences, around 93% of which appear only once. CDR3 length: 13 amino acids. V lost 7 bases to trimming and J lost 2 bases, with 6 bases between them. Sequenced input: CD8+ T cells from PBMCs. This chain uses TRBV12-3 or TRBV12-4 with TRBJ1-6; no clear D. This TCR derives from a human donor with Susac syndrome. CDR3 region: CASKTAYNSPLHF. The CDR3 DNA reads as TGTGCCAGCAAAACAGCCTATAATTCACCCCTCCACTTT.